Each of the 28 T cell receptor beta chains below was sequenced from the same sample in a study of technical replicates of blood from a few donors. Measured with immunoSEQ multiplex PCR; TCRdb has only the in-frame clones, and not every one. The data show tens of thousands of clones, about 93% seen once. The sample comprised T cells isolated from PBMCs. The receptors come from a human donor in good health.

The chain carries TRBV7-9 and TRBJ1-4; no definite D call. This CDR3 is built from 14 residues. Germline CDR1 SEHNR, CDR2 FQNEAQ (reference sequence). V was trimmed by 4 bases and J by 0 bases, leaving 6 bases between them. CDR3 bases: TGTGCCAGCAGCTACGGGACAACTAATGAAAAACTGTTTTTT. It encodes CASSYGTTNEKLFF.

J is TRBJ2-5 and V is TRBV6-1; perhaps TRBD1 as D (6 bases). Germline V gives CDR1 MNHNS, CDR2 SASEGT. With 7 bases removed from V and 5 bases from J, the gap between germline ends came to 11 bases. This CDR3 contains 12 residues. In DNA form, the CDR3 reads TGTGCCAGCATAGTCAGGGGCGAGACCCAGTACTTC. This sequence encodes CASIVRGETQYF.

This chain connects TRBV4-1 to TRBJ2-5; 9 positions agree with TRBD2. V shed 6 bases and J 6 bases; nucleotides not matched to a gene: 11. The CDR3 extends over 15 amino acids. CDR1 and CDR2 from the germline V gene are MGHRA and YSYEKL. The CDR3 bases are TGCGCCAGCAGGGAATTAGCGGGGGTTATGAAGACCCAGTACTTC. Encoded protein: CASRELAGVMKTQYF.

This clone was detected only once. In DNA form, the CDR3 reads TGTGCCAGCAAACCGGTCACGGGATTAAGAATCATGAACACTGAAGCTTTCTTT. Amino acids: CASKPVTGLRIMNTEAFF. V gene TRBV28 combines with J gene TRBJ1-1, with no clear D. The CDR3 covers 18 residues. Per the germline V gene, CDR1 is MDHEN and CDR2 is SYDVKM. Trimming shortened V by 7 bases and J by 0 bases, and 24 bases separated the two germline ends.

The rearrangement joins TRBV5-1 to TRBJ2-1; D unresolved. V was clipped by 6 bases and J by 10 bases, with 14 bases between them. The CDR3 has 12 amino acids. CDR1 and CDR2 (germline): SGHRS, YFSETQ. The CDR3, as DNA: TGCGCCAGCAACTACGGTACGGTAGAGCAGTTCTTC. Its protein is CASNYGTVEQFF.

The chain joins TRBV20-1 to TRBJ2-7, with D perhaps TRBD1 (6 bases). The ends were cut back, 5 bases at V and 2 bases at J, with 7 bases in the middle. The CDR3 extends over 11 amino acids. Germline lookup yields CDR1 DFQATT and CDR2 SNEGSKA (reference sequence). The CDR3 region is CSARQAYEQYF. The CDR3 DNA is TGCAGTGCTCGACAGGCCTACGAGCAGTACTTC.

This rearrangement joins TRBV4-1 to TRBJ2-1; 14 bases match TRBD2. Germline V gene lookup returns CDR1 MGHRA and CDR2 YSYEKL. The J segment lost 6 bases and the V segment lost 10 bases, leaving 14 bases of the junction unmatched. CDR3 size: 17 residues. The CDR3 loop reads CATLPGLAGEVSNEQFF. CDR3 sequence (DNA): TGCGCCACTCTCCCGGGACTAGCGGGAGAAGTAAGCAATGAGCAGTTCTTC.

The chain links TRBV27 to TRBJ1-1, with a possible D match to TRBD1 (6 bases). The V and J ends lost 6 bases and 5 bases respectively, with 22 bases between them. Germline-derived CDR1 and CDR2 are MNHEY and SMNVEV (reference sequence). The CDR3 loop spans 16 amino acids. The CDR3 DNA reads as TGTGCCAGCAGCTCCTCCCGCCGGCCAGGGGTAACTGAAGCTTTCTTT. Translation gives CASSSSRRPGVTEAFF.

The J gene is TRBJ2-4, the V gene TRBV7-9, with 7 bases matching TRBD1. Germline V gives CDR1 SEHNR, CDR2 FQNEAQ (reference sequence). Trimming at V came to 4 bases and at J to 4 bases, leaving 7 bases not matched to a gene. The CDR3 covers 15 residues. CDR3 region: CASSSDRELKNIQYF. The CDR3 DNA reads TGTGCCAGCAGCTCAGACAGGGAATTAAAAAACATTCAGTACTTC.

The V and J genes are TRBV28 and TRBJ2-5; 9 bases line up with TRBD1. In germline, CDR1 is MDHEN, CDR2 SYDVKM. V lost 6 bases and J lost 0; bases outside the gene matches: 8. This CDR3 spans 16 amino acids. The CDR3 spells CASRPSDRGDQETQYF. Here the CDR3 DNA reads TGTGCCAGCAGACCCTCGGACAGGGGAGACCAAGAGACCCAGTACTTC.

The chain couples TRBV5-1 to TRBJ2-3, with 7 bases that match TRBD1. The ends lost 1 base at V and 2 bases at J; junction bases unmatched: 4. Germline CDR1 reads SGHRS; CDR2 reads YFSETQ. The CDR3 contains 15 residues. The CDR3: CASSLTGQITDTQYF. The CDR3 DNA reads TGCGCCAGCAGCTTGACGGGACAGATCACAGATACGCAGTATTTT.

V is TRBV28 and J is TRBJ1-2; no firm D call. From germline, CDR1 is MDHEN and CDR2 SYDVKM. V lost 1 base and J 5 bases, leaving 8 bases between the germline ends. The length of the CDR3 is 13 residues. The CDR3 nucleotides are TGTGCCAGCAGTTTATCGAGTCTATATGGCTACACCTTC. Amino acids: CASSLSSLYGYTF.

This chain uses TRBV27 with TRBJ2-5; TRBD1 aligns across 7 bases. CDR1 is MNHEY and CDR2 is SMNVEV in the germline V gene (reference sequence). This CDR3 is 14 amino acids long. V trimming: 5 bases; J trimming: 4 bases; junction bases outside the gene matches: 7. The CDR3 loop reads CASSPDRDGETQYF. Here the CDR3 DNA reads TGTGCCAGCAGTCCCGACAGGGACGGAGAGACCCAGTACTTC.

The chain joins TRBV19 to TRBJ1-2; 7 bases map to TRBD1. Per the germline V gene, CDR1 is LNHDA and CDR2 is SQIVND (reference sequence). The CDR3 is 14 amino acids. Losses at the gene ends were 10 bases for V and 6 bases for J; bases not matched to a gene: 14. DNA for the CDR3: TGTGCCACCGGATCCATCGGACAGGACAATGGCTACACCTTC. Translation: CATGSIGQDNGYTF.

V gene TRBV4-1 combines with J gene TRBJ2-5; 15 bases agree with TRBD2. The CDR3 has 16 residues. V lost 1 base and J lost 5; bases outside the gene matches: 2. Germline CDR1 and CDR2: MGHRA and YSYEKL. The CDR3 nucleotides are TGCGCCAGCAGCCAAGGAGGACTAGCGGGAGGGGAGACCCAGTACTTC. Its translation: CASSQGGLAGGETQYF.

The chain couples TRBV6-1 to TRBJ2-7; 9 bases map to TRBD2. CDR1 MNHNS and CDR2 SASEGT come from the germline V gene. J was trimmed by 6 bases and V by 9 bases; bases with no gene match: 6. The CDR3 contains 12 residues. As DNA, the CDR3 is TGTGCCAGTAGGGCGGGAGGGGGCGAGCAGTACTTC. It encodes CASRAGGGEQYF.

The rearrangement uses TRBV9 and TRBJ2-7, with a weak D call TRBD1 (6 bases). Germline V gene lookup returns CDR1 SGDLS and CDR2 YYNGEE. The CDR3 is made up of 14 amino acids. With 3 bases removed from V and 1 base from J, the gap between germline ends came to 11 bases. This CDR3 is CASSASDRSYEQYF. CDR3 nucleotide sequence: TGTGCCAGCAGCGCCTCAGACAGGTCCTACGAGCAGTACTTC. The variable domain in full, completed from reference TRBV9 and TRBJ2-7, reads DSGVTQTPKHLITATGQRVTLRCSPRSGDLSVYWYQQSLDQGLQFLIQYYNGEERAKGNILERFSAQQFPDLHSELNLSSLELGDSALYFCASSASDRSYEQYFGPGTRLTVT.

The chain joins TRBV6-5 to TRBJ2-2; D perhaps matches TRBD2 (5 bases). The CDR3 has 14 residues. V was shortened by 6 bases and J by 4 bases, with 12 bases between the two germline ends. CDR1 MNHEY and CDR2 SVGAGI come from the germline V gene. The CDR3 DNA reads as TGTGCCAGCAGGGGCGGGCCACTCACCGGGGAGCTGTTTTTT. It yields the protein CASRGGPLTGELFF.

The rearrangement joins TRBV6-6 to TRBJ2-5; D not certain. The germline V and J ends were trimmed by 0 bases and 5 bases, with 4 bases remaining between them. The germline V gene encodes CDR1 MNHNY and CDR2 SVGAGI (reference sequence). The CDR3 covers 12 residues. The CDR3: CASSYSRETQYF. The DNA for the CDR3 is TGTGCCAGCAGTTACTCGCGCGAGACCCAGTACTTC.

The chain is built from TRBV28 and TRBJ1-2; D is uncertain. Germline loops: CDR1 MDHEN, CDR2 SYDVKM. The CDR3 is 14 amino acids. V dropped 5 bases and J dropped 8 bases, with 18 bases sitting between them. The CDR3 loop is CASSLAENEWGYTF. The CDR3 DNA reads as TGTGCCAGCAGTCTAGCTGAAAATGAATGGGGCTACACCTTC.

The chain joins TRBV5-1 to TRBJ1-4; maybe TRBD1 (5 bases). V was cut by 0 bases and J by 8 bases, with 17 bases left in between. Per the germline V gene, CDR1 is SGHRS and CDR2 is YFSETQ. The CDR3 totals 16 residues. The chain's CDR3 is CASSLAYSGITEKLFF. CDR3 bases: TGCGCCAGCAGCTTGGCCTACTCAGGGATTACGGAAAAACTGTTTTTT. The full variable domain, with the rest looked up from reference TRBV5-1 and TRBJ1-4, is KAGVTQTPRYLIKTRGQQVTLSCSPISGHRSVSWYQQTPGQGLQFLFEYFSETQRNKGNFPGRFSGRQFSNSRSEMNVSTLELGDSALYLCASSLAYSGITEKLFFGSGTQLSVL.

J is TRBJ2-7 and V is TRBV7-9; TRBD1 aligns across 11 bases. Trimming cost V 2 bases and J 5 bases; bases outside gene matches: 5. The CDR3 contains 15 residues. CDR1 and CDR2 (germline): SEHNR, FQNEAQ (reference sequence). CDR3 loop: CASSLRGQGGHEQYF. Here the CDR3 DNA reads TGTGCCAGCAGCTTACGGGGACAGGGGGGGCACGAGCAGTACTTC. Full variable domain (remainder filled in from reference TRBV7-9 and TRBJ2-7): DTGVSQNPRHKITKRGQNVTFRCDPISEHNRLYWYRQTLGQGPEFLTYFQNEAQLEKSRLLSDRFSAERPKGSFSTLEIQRTEQGDSAMYLCASSLRGQGGHEQYFGPGTRLTVT.

The chain couples TRBV7-9 to TRBJ2-2; 7 nucleotides match TRBD1. Germline values: CDR1 SEHNR, CDR2 FQNEAQ (reference sequence). The CDR3 totals 18 residues. V trimming: 5 bases; J trimming: 5 bases; junction bases outside the gene matches: 17. The CDR3 DNA reads as TGTGCCAGCAGCCCCCGAAATATACGACAGGGATTAACCGGGGAGCTGTTTTTT. Its translation is CASSPRNIRQGLTGELFF.

The chain combines TRBV7-9 with TRBJ2-7; 11 bases align to TRBD2. Losses at the gene ends were 5 bases for V and 3 bases for J; bases not matched to a gene: 15. The CDR3 consists of 18 residues. CDR1 is SEHNR, CDR2 FQNEAQ, per germline (reference sequence). The CDR3, as DNA: TGTGCCAGCAGCCCCCCCATAACTAGCGGGAGTCGACTCTACGAGCAGTACTTC. Translation: CASSPPITSGSRLYEQYF.

The chain has TRBV10-3 and TRBJ2-7; maybe TRBD1 (6 bases). The CDR3 runs to 11 residues. Deletions cut 6 bases from V and 6 bases from J, with 9 bases between. The germline V gene has CDR1 ENHRY and CDR2 SYGVKD. The CDR3 protein is CAIRGAGEQYF. The CDR3 DNA reads TGTGCCATCAGGGGGGCTGGCGAGCAGTACTTC.

The chain combines TRBV6-6 with TRBJ2-7, with D maybe TRBD1 (5 bases). Germline CDR1 and CDR2: MNHNY and SVGAGI (reference sequence). Trimming removed 2 bases at V and 4 bases at J, with 9 bases between. The CDR3 runs 13 residues. DNA for the CDR3: TGTGCCAGCAGTTACCACAGGTTTTACGAGCAGTACTTC. It encodes CASSYHRFYEQYF.

The V call is TRBV19, the J call TRBJ1-3; D call uncertain. Germline CDR1 and CDR2: LNHDA and SQIVND (reference sequence). V was clipped by 3 bases and J by 5 bases, with 11 bases between them. The CDR3 length is 14 residues. As DNA, the CDR3 is TGTGCCAGTAGTATTAGTTCGACAAGAAACACCATATATTTT. Translated: CASSISSTRNTIYF.

This clone was detected only a few times. The rearrangement uses TRBV7-2 and TRBJ1-2; D is undetermined. The CDR3 is made up of 16 amino acids. Trimming took off 4 bases at V and 2 bases at J, with 17 bases between the two ends. CDR1 SGHTA and CDR2 FQGNSA come from the germline V gene. The CDR3: CASSSYHLNENYGYTF. Here the CDR3 DNA reads TGTGCCAGCAGCTCCTATCACCTCAATGAGAACTATGGCTACACCTTC. Full variable domain (rest looked up from reference TRBV7-2 and TRBJ1-2): GAGVSQSPSNKVTEKGKDVELRCDPISGHTALYWYRQSLGQGLEFLIYFQGNSAPDKSGLPSDRFSAERTGGSVSTLTIQRTQQEDSAVYLCASSSYHLNENYGYTFGSGTRLTVV.